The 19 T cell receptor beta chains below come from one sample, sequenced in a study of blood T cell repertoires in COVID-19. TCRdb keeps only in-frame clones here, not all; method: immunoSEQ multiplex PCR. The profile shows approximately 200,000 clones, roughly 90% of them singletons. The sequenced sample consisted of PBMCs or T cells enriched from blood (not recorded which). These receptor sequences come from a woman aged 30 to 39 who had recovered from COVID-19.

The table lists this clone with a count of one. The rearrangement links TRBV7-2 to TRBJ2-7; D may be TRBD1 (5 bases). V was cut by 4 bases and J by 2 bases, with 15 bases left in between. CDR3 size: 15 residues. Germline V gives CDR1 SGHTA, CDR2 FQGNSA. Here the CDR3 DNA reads TGTGCCAGCAGCTGGGTGGCAGGGAACGCCTACGAGCAGTACTTC. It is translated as CASSWVAGNAYEQYF.

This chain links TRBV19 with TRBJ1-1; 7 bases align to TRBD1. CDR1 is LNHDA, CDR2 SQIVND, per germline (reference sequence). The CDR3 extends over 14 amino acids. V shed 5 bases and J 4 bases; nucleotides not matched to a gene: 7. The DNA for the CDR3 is TGTGCCAGTAGTCCCCAGACAGGGATCACTGAAGCTTTCTTT. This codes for CASSPQTGITEAFF.

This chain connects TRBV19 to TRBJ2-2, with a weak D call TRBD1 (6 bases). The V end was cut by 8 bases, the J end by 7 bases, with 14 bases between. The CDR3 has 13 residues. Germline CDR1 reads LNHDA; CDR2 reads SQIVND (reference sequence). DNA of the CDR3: TGTGCCAGTTATTCAGGGGCGGGCGGGGAGCTGTTTTTT. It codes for CASYSGAGGELFF. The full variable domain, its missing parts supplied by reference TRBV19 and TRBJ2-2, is DGGITQSPKYLFRKEGQNVTLSCEQNLNHDAMYWYRQDPGQGLRLIYYSQIVNDFQKGDIAEGYSVSREKKESFPLTVTSAQKNPTAFYLCASYSGAGGELFFGEGSRLTVL.

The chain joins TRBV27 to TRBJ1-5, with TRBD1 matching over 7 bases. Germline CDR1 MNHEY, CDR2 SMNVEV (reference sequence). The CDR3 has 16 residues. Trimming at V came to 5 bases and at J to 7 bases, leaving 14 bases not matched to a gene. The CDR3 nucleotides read TGTGCCAGCAGTCCCAATCTTTCGACAGGGCGGCAGCCCCAGCATTTT. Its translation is CASSPNLSTGRQPQHF.

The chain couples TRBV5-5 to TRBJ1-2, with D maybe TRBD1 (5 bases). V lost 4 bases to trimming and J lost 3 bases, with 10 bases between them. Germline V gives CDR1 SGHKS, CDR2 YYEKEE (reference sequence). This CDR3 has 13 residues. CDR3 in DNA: TGTGCCAGCAGCCAGGACAAATACTATGGCTACACCTTC. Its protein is CASSQDKYYGYTF.

CDR3 sequence: CAWSPLGGTEAFF. DNA for the CDR3: TGTGCCTGGAGTCCCCTTGGGGGGACTGAAGCTTTCTTT. The V gene is TRBV30, the J gene TRBJ1-1, with a possible D match to TRBD1 (5 bases). Per the germline V gene, CDR1 is GTSNPN and CDR2 is SVGIG (reference sequence). The CDR3 is 13 residues long. V gave up 2 bases and J gave up 5 bases, with 12 bases separating them.

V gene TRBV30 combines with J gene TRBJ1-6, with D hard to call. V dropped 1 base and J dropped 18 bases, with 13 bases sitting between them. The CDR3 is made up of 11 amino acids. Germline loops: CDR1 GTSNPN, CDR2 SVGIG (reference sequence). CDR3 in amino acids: CAWSEQSEGHF. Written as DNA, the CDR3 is TGTGCCTGGAGTGAACAGTCGGAGGGCCACTTT. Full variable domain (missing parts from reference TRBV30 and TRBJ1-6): SQTIHQWPATLVQPVGSPLSLECTVEGTSNPNLYWYRQAAGRGLQLLFYSVGIGQISSEVPQNLSASRPQDRQFILSSKKLLLSDSGFYLCAWSEQSEGHFGNGTRLTVT.

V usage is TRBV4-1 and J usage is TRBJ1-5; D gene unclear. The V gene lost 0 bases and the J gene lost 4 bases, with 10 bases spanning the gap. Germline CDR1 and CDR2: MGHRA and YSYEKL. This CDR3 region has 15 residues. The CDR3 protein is CASSQDTAANQPQHF. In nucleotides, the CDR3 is TGCGCCAGCAGCCAAGATACAGCAGCTAATCAGCCCCAGCATTTT.

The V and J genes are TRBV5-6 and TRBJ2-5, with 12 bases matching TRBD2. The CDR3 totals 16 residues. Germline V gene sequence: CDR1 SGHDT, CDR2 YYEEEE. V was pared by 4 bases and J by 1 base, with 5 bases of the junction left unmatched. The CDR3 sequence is CASSLRLAGAQETQYF. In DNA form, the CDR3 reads TGTGCCAGCAGCCTTCGACTAGCGGGGGCCCAAGAGACCCAGTACTTC.

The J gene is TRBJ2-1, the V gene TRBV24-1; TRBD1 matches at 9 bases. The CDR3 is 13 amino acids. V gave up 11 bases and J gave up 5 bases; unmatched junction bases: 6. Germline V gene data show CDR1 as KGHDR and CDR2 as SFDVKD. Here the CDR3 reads CASSTGGDNEQFF. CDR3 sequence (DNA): TGTGCCAGTTCGACAGGGGGTGACAATGAGCAGTTCTTC.

CDR3 protein: CASSYHQNPGDEGEAFF. The CDR3 nucleotides read TGTGCCAGCAGTTACCATCAAAATCCAGGGGACGAGGGTGAAGCTTTCTTT. The chain has TRBV28 and TRBJ1-1, with D possibly matching TRBD1 (6 bases). This CDR3 has 17 amino acids. Germline CDR1 and CDR2: MDHEN and SYDVKM. V lost 4 bases and J lost 7, with 25 bases in between.

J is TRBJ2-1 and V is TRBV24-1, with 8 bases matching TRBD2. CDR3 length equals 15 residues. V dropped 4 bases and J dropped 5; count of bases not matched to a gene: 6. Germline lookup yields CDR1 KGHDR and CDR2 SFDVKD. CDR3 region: CATSDPGLAHNEQFF. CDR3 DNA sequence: TGTGCCACCAGTGACCCAGGACTAGCCCACAATGAGCAGTTCTTC.

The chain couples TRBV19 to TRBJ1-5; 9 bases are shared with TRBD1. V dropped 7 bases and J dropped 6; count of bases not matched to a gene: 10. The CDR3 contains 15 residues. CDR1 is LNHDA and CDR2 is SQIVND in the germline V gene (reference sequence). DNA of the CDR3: TGTGCCAGTACCAGATCGGGGACAGGGAGTCAGCCCCAGCATTTT. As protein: CASTRSGTGSQPQHF.

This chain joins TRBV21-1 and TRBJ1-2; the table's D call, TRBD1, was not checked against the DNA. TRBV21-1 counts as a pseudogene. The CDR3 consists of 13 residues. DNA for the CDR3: TGTGCCGATGGACAGGGACGGTGGCATGGCTACACCTTC. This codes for CADGQGRWHGYTF.

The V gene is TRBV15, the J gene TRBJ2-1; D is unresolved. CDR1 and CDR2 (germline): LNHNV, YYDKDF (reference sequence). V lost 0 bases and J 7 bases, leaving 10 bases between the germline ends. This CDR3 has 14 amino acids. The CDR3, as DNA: TGTGCCACCAGCAGAGACCCTAGGTCGAATGAGCAGTTCTTC. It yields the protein CATSRDPRSNEQFF.

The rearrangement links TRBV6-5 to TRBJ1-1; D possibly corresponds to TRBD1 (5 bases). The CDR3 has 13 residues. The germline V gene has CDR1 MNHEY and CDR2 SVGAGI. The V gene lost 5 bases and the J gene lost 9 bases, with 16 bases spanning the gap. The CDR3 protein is CASSPGDSLQAFF. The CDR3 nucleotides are TGTGCCAGCAGTCCCGGGGACTCCCTCCAAGCTTTCTTT.

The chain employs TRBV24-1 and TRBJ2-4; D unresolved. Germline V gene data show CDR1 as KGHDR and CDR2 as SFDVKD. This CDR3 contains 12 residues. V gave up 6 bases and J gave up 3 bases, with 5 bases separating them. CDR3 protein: CATSPRKNIQYF. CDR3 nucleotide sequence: TGTGCCACCAGTCCCCGCAAAAACATTCAGTACTTC.

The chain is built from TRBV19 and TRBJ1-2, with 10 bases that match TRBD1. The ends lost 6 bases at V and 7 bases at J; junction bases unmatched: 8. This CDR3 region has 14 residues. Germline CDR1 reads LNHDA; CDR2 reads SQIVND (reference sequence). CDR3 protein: CASRTGGLVGGYTF. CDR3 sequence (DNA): TGTGCCAGTAGGACAGGGGGCCTAGTTGGTGGCTACACCTTC.

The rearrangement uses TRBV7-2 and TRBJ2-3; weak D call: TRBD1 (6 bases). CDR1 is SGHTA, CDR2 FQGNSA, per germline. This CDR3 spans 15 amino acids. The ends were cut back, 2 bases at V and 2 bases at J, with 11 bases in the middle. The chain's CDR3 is CASSLYGTNTDTQYF. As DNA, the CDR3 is TGTGCCAGCAGCTTATACGGGACAAACACAGATACGCAGTATTTT. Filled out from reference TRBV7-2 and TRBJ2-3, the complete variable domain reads GAGVSQSPSNKVTEKGKDVELRCDPISGHTALYWYRQSLGQGLEFLIYFQGNSAPDKSGLPSDRFSAERTGGSVSTLTIQRTQQEDSAVYLCASSLYGTNTDTQYFGPGTRLTVL.